Listed here is a single TCR beta chain. The data derive from a study of blood T cell repertoires in COVID-19. Study in general: PBMCs, B-cell-depleted T cells, or T cells were the source of the cDNA or gDNA that made up the material.

In the source study's methods: Amplified reference gene primers provided the basis for estimating nucleated cell counts. The assay was immunoSEQ multiplex PCR, and TCRdb's table has in-frame clones only and misses some. That table supplies the V and J calls and clone size; D and trimming were determined from the DNA. The sample lists some 380,000 clones, around 90% occurring once. The receptor was derived from a man aged 18 to 30 with active or convalescent COVID-19. Sequenced sample: peripheral blood.

CDR3 sequence reads: CASSGAGAPQETQYF. In DNA, the CDR3 is TGTGCCAGCAGTGGAGCGGGAGCCCCCCAAGAGACCCAGTACTTC. This chain joins TRBV2 and TRBJ2-5; the match to TRBD2 covers 8 bases. The CDR3 has 15 residues. The germline gives CDR1 SNHLY, CDR2 FYNNEI. V was pared by 4 bases and J by 1 base, with 5 bases of the junction left unmatched.